The T cell receptor (beta chain) described here comes from a study of T cell clonality in common variable immunodeficiency. The method was immunoSEQ multiplex PCR; TCRdb's version includes in-frame clones alone and lacks a portion of them. The sample was found to contain approximately 44,000 clones, and every one recurs. Both groups were predominantly of Caucasian heritage. CDR1 and CDR2 (germline): SGHRS, YFSETQ. The CDR3 is 16 residues long. V lost 4 bases, J lost 2 bases, and 17 bases lay in between. This clone was recorded many times. The read ends 3 residues before the CDR3 terminus; that terminus is restored from the germline J gene.

The TCR sequence derives from a person aged 18 to 75 in good health. Sequenced: peripheral blood mononuclear cells. The chain carries TRBV5-1 and TRBJ2-3, with D perhaps matching TRBD1 (6 bases). CDR3 DNA, as far as it was read: TGCGCCAGCAGCCCGGACAGAAAACCTTACACAGATACG. Translation gives CASSPDRKPYTDT. The complete CDR3 sequence is CASSPDRKPYTDTQYF.